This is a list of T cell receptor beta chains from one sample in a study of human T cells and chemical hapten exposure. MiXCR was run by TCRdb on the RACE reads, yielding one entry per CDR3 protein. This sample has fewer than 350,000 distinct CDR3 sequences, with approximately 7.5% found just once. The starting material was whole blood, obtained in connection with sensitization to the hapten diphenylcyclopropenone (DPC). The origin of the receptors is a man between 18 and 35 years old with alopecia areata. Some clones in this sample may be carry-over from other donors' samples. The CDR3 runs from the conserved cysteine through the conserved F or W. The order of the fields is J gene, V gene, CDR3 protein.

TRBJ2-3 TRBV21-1 CASSKVRDNNITQYF
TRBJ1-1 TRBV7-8 CASSPTPMNTEAFF
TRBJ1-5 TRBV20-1 CSAPDRGINQPQHF
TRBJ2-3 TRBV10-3 CAISEPGLNTDTQYF
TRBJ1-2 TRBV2 CASSVEGQGARGYTF
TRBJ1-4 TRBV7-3 CASSLEPPFRAEKLFF
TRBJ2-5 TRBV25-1 CASSEVGVGETQYF
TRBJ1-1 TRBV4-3 CASSPLPGSNTEAFF
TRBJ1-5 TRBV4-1 CASSQDGGGLQPQHF
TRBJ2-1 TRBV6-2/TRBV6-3 CAITSGGREQFF
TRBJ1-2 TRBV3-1 CASSLLGQLHGYTF
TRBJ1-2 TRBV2 CASIFEGRANGYTF
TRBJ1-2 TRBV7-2 CASSILSRIVSF
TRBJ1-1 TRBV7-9 CASSPTLPIEAFF
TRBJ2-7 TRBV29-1 CSVEDRTSGGHSYEQYF
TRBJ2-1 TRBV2 CASSDVPLRQFF
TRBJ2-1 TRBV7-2 CASSLEESSYNEQFF
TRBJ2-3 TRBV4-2 CASSQDLTSTDTQYF
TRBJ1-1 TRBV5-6 CASSLVEGAEAFF
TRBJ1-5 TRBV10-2 CASSESGQEPDQPQHF
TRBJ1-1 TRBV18 CASSQGGGDTEAFF
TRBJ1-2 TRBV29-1 CSVAGQGSDYGYTF
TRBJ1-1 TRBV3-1 CASSQDRDRVHMNTEAFF
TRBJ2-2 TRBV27 CASSSAGGSNTGELFF
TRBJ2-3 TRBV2 CASTGEATTDTQYF
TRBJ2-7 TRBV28 CASSLLDREFYEQYF
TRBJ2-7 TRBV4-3 CASSQDQGADEQYF
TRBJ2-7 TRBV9 CASSARTWGEQYF
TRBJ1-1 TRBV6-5 CASSPGTGTMNTEAFF
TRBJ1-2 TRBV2 CASSEPGQGNGYTF
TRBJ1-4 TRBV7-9 CASSWVLANEKLFF
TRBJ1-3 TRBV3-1 CASSQDLLGTGNTIYF
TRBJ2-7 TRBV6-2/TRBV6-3 CASSTWPGQGYEQYF
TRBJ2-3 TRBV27 CASSLSRGVTSSTDTQYF
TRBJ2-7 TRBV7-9 CASSPRTGNRRGEQYF
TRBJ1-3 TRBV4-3 CASSQLDRKNTIYF
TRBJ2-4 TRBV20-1 CSARQPLTGGVNIQYF
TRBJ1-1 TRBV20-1 CSARDPGLFTEAFF
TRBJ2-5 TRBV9 CASSVDLAGGSNRETQYF
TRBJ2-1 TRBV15 CATSRLSYNEQFF
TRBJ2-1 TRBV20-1 CSAGEDSYNEQFF
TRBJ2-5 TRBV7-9 CASSLLTRDWKKTQYF
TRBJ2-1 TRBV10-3 CAISFGDNEQFF
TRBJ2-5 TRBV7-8 CASSQNLRQQKETQYF
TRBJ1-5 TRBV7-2 CASSSVWTGGAGQPQHF
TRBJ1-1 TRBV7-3 CASSIQGAGTEAFF
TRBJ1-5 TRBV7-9 CASSNSGVYSNQPQHF
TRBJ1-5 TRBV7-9 CASSPGTSAEPQHF
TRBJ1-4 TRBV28 CASRAGGTNEKLFF